The rows below give T cell receptor beta chains drawn from one sample of a study of T cells in Graves' hyperthyroidism and ophthalmopathy. TCRdb ran MiXCR on the multiplex PCR reads and lists one entry per CDR3 protein. The sample comprises a few hundred thousand distinct CDR3 sequences, around 45% of which are singletons, and roughly 8.2% rests with the top ten. The source material was peripheral blood or thyroid tissue (not recorded which). Every receptor here comes from a woman in her late teens or twenties with Graves' hyperthyroidism. Each CDR3 is given with its conserved first and last residue. Each record gives: V gene, J gene, D gene, clone size, CDR3 protein, CDR3 DNA. D genes are given only for firm matches. Size values are once, few and many counts, or a class for expanded clones, and some rows have none.

>TRBV2|TRBJ2-2|-|-
CASTRGGSDTGELVF
TGTGCCAGCACGAGGGGCGGTTCTGACACCGGGGAGCTGGTTTTT
>TRBV7-9|TRBJ2-7|TRBD2|many
CASSWPGGDYEQYF
TGTGCCAGCAGCTGGCCGGGGGGGGACTACGAGCAGTACTTC
>TRBV10-1|TRBJ2-7|TRBD1|-
CASSEPGQDHEQYF
TGCGCCAGCAGTGAACCAGGACAGGACCACGAGCAGTACTTC
>TRBV7-9|TRBJ2-7|TRBD2|-
CASSLSRGGPYEQYF
TGTGCCAGCAGCTTATCGCGGGGAGGGCCCTACGAGCAGTACTTC
>TRBV7-2|TRBJ1-1|-|many
CASSAGRHVEAFF
TGTGCCAGCAGCGCCGGACGGCATGTTGAAGCTTTCTTT
>TRBV19|TRBJ1-5|-|few
CASSIDLPGTGFYSNQPQHF
TGTGCCAGTAGTATAGATCTCCCGGGAACCGGCTTTTATAGCAATCAGCCCCAGCATTTT
>TRBV24-1|TRBJ1-4|-|-
CATSDETGEKLFF
TGTGCCACCAGTGATGAGACAGGTGAAAAACTGTTTTTT
>TRBV7-9|TRBJ1-6|-|-
CAARDIGSPLHF
TGTGCCGCACGGGACATCGGATCACCCCTCCACTTT
>TRBV4-2|TRBJ2-5|-|-
CASSQDRGGVKETQYF
TGTGCCAGCAGCCAAGATCGCGGAGGAGTAAAAGAGACCCAGTACTTC
>TRBV29-1|TRBJ1-2|-|-
CSQEFRGYGYTF
TGCAGCCAAGAATTCAGGGGATATGGCTACACCTTC
>TRBV18|TRBJ1-2|TRBD1|-
CASSPGTGANYGYTF
TGTGCCAGCTCACCAGGGACAGGGGCTAACTATGGCTACACCTTC
>TRBV19|TRBJ2-7|TRBD1|many
CAKEDAGQGANEQYF
TGTGCCAAGGAAGATGCGGGACAGGGGGCGAATGAGCAGTACTTC
>TRBV12-3/TRBV12-4|TRBJ2-2|-|-
CASSSTENNEQFF
TGTGCCAGCAGTTCCACAGAGAACAATGAGCAGTTTTTT
>TRBV15|TRBJ2-5|-|-
CATSSHRQWGETQYF
TGTGCCACCAGCAGTCACAGGCAATGGGGAGAGACCCAGTACTTC
>TRBV2|TRBJ1-1|-|-
CASSGQGRFAFF
TGTGCCAGCAGTGGGCAGGGGAGGTTTGCTTTCTTT
>TRBV6-5|TRBJ1-2|TRBD1|many
CASSFSGQGRYGYTF
TGTGCCAGCAGTTTCTCGGGACAGGGACGCTATGGCTACACCTTC
>TRBV10-3|TRBJ2-5|-|-
CAARGQETQYF
TGTGCCGCAAGGGGCCAAGAGACCCAGTACTTC